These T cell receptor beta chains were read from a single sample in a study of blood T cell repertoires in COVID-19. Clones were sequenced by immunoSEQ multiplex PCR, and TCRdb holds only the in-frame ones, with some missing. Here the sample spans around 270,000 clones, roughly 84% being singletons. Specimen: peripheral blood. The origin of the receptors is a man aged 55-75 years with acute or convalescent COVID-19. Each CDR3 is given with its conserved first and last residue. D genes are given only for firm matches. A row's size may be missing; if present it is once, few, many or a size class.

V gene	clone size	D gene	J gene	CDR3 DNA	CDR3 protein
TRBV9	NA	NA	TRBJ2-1	TGTGCCAGCAGCGTAGAACTAGGCTACAATGAGCAGTTCTTC	CASSVELGYNEQFF
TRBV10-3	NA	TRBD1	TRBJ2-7	TGTACCATCAGGGGGACAGGGGGGACCTACGAGCAGTACTTC	CTIRGTGGTYEQYF
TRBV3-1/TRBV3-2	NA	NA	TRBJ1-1	TGTGCCAGCACCCTAAGGAGGGGCGACAACACTGAAGCTTTCTTT	CASTLRRGDNTEAFF
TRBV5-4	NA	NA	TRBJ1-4	TGTGCCAGCAGCTCAGACAGGACTAATGAAAAACTGTTTTTT	CASSSDRTNEKLFF
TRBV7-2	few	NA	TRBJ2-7	TGTGCCAGCAGCGCTAGCAGTGTCCCGAGCTCCTACGAGCAGTACTTC	CASSASSVPSSYEQYF
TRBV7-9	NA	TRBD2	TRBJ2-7	TGTGCCAGCAGCTTAGTGTTGGGCGCTAGCGGGGGCTCCTACGAGCAGTACTTC	CASSLVLGASGGSYEQYF
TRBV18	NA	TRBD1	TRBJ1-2	TGTGCCAGCTCACTAACGTGGAGGGGACAGGGGTCGGCTAACTATGGCTACACCTTC	CASSLTWRGQGSANYGYTF
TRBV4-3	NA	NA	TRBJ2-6	TGCGCCAGCAGCCGAGGACAGAGTATCTCTGGGGCCAACGTCCTGACTTTC	CASSRGQSISGANVLTF
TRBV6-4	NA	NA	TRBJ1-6	TGTGCCAGCAGTGACTCCGCGGGGGTAGGATCACCCCTCCACTTT	CASSDSAGVGSPLHF
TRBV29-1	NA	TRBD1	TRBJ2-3	TGCAGCGTTGAAGGAGGCAGGGGGACAGATACGCAGTATTTT	CSVEGGRGTDTQYF
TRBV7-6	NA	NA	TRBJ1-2	TGTGCCAGCAGCTTAAACAAGAACTATGGCTACACCTTC	CASSLNKNYGYTF
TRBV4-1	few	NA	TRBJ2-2	TGCGCCAGCAGCCAAGATAAGCGCCTGGTGGTCGCCGGGGAGCTGTTTTTT	CASSQDKRLVVAGELFF
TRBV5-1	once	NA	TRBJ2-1	TGCGCCAGCAGCAGCTACTACAATGAGCAGTTCTTC	CASSSYYNEQFF
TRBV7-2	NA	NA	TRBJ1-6	TGTGCCAGCAGCTTATCACAGACTAATTCACCCCTCCACTTT	CASSLSQTNSPLHF
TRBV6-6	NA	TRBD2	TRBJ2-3	TGTGCCAGCACCCTTACCTCTGGCGGGAGCGGAGATACGCAGTATTTT	CASTLTSGGSGDTQYF
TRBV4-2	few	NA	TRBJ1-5	TGTGCCAGCAGCCAAATTGGCAGCAATCAGCCCCAGCATTTT	CASSQIGSNQPQHF
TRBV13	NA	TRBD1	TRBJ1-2	TGTGCCAGCAGCTCCCGGGACAGGGGGGAGACTAACTATGGCTACACCTTC	CASSSRDRGETNYGYTF
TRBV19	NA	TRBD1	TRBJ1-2	TGTGCCAGTAGTTCATTACAGGGGGCTAGCTATGGCTACACCTTC	CASSSLQGASYGYTF
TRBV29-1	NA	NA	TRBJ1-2	TGCAGCGTTGAAGTTGGGGACATCTATGGCTACACCTTC	CSVEVGDIYGYTF
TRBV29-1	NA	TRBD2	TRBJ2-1	TGCAGCGTTGTAGCGGGAGGGTACAATGAGCAGTTCTTC	CSVVAGGYNEQFF
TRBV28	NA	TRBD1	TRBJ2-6	TGTGCCAGCAGACGCCGACGACAGGGCCCGGAAACTGGGGCCAACGTCCTGACTTTC	CASRRRRQGPETGANVLTF
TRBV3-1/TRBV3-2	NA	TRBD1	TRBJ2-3	TGTGCCAGCAGCCAAGGTGCAGGGGGAGCCGATACGCAGTATTTT	CASSQGAGGADTQYF
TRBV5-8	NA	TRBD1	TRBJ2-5	TGTGCCAGCAGCTCACAGACAGGGGACGAGACCCAGTACTTC	CASSSQTGDETQYF
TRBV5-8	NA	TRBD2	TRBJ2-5	TGTGCCAGCAGCCTGGGGACTAACGGGGGGGCCTCGGAGACCCAGTACTTC	CASSLGTNGGASETQYF
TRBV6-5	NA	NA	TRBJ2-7	TGTGCCAGTTCGAAGGACACCGTCTCCTACGAGCAGTACTTC	CASSKDTVSYEQYF
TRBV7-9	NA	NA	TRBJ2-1	TGTGCCAGCAGCTTAGCGACAAATTACAATGAGCAGTTCTTC	CASSLATNYNEQFF
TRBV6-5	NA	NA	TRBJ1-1	TGTGCCAGCACTACTCTAGCAGGGAACACTGAAGCTTTCTTT	CASTTLAGNTEAFF
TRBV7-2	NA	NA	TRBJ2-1	TGTGCCAGCAGTCTAAGGCCTGTAGCGGTCTCCTACAATGAGCAGTTCTTC	CASSLRPVAVSYNEQFF
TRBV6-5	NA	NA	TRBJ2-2	TGTGCCAGCCGCAGGGCCGGGGAGCTGTTTTTT	CASRRAGELFF
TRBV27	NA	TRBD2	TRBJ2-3	TGTGCCAGCAGTTCCCTAGCGGGGGTCACAGATACGCAGTATTTT	CASSSLAGVTDTQYF
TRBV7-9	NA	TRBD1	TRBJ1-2	TGTGCCAGCAGCCCGCGGACAGGGGAGGGCTACACCTTC	CASSPRTGEGYTF
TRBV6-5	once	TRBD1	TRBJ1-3	TGTGCCAGCAAACTAGACAGGGACCTTGGAAACACCATATATTTT	CASKLDRDLGNTIYF
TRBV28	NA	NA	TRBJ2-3	TGTGCCAGCAGTTTGGTAATCGGTGTGCGGCCAGTTCGCCCAGATACGCAGTATTTT	CASSLVIGVRPVRPDTQYF
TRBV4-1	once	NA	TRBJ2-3	TGCGCCAGCAGCCAAGAGCTAGCGAAGAGCACAGATACGCAGTATTTT	CASSQELAKSTDTQYF
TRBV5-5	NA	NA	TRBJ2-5	TGTGCCAGCAGCCTGGGCGGTAGTCAAGAGACCCAGTACTTC	CASSLGGSQETQYF
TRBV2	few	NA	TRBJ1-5	TGTGCCAGCAGAGGGACGGACTATAGCAATCAGCCCCAGCATTTT	CASRGTDYSNQPQHF
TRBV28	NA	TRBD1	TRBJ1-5	TGTGCCAGCAGTTTTATCAGGGGGCTGGACAATCAGCCCCAGCATTTT	CASSFIRGLDNQPQHF
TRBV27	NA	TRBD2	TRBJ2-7	TGTGCCAGCAGTAGCACTAGCGGGAGACCCTACGAGCAGTACTTC	CASSSTSGRPYEQYF
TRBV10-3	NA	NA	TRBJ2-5	TGTGCCATCAGGGGACAGGGTGAGGGCTCGAGCGGGAGAGGCCAAGAGACCCAGTACTTC	CAIRGQGEGSSGRGQETQYF
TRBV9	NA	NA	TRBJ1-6	TGTGCCAGCAGCGAAGGGACACCCTATAATTCACCCCTCCACTTT	CASSEGTPYNSPLHF
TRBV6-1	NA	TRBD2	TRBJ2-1	TGTGCCAGCAGTGACCCAGCGGGGACCACCTACAATGAGCAGTTCTTC	CASSDPAGTTYNEQFF
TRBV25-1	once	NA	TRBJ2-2	TGTGCCAGCAGTGTGGGACAGAACACCGGGGAGCTGTTTTTT	CASSVGQNTGELFF
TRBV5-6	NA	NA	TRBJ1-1	TGTGCCAGCAGCTTGGAGGGGGAGGGGACTGAAGCTTTCTTT	CASSLEGEGTEAFF
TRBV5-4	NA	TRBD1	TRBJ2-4	TGTGCCAGCAGCTCCCCGGACAGGATTGGAAACATTCAGTACTTC	CASSSPDRIGNIQYF
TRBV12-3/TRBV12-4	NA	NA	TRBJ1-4	TGTGCCAGCAGTTTACGGCAGGGAAGAAAACTGTTTTTT	CASSLRQGRKLFF
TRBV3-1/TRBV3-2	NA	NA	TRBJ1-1	TGTGCCAGCAGCCAAGAGAGGTCTAACACTGAAGCTTTCTTT	CASSQERSNTEAFF
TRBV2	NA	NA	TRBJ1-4	TGTGCCAGCTCTGCCGGAAAACTGTTTTTT	CASSAGKLFF
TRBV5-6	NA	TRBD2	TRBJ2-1	TGTGCCAGCAGCTTGGATTTTGCGGGGGTGTTACACAATGAGCAGTTCTTC	CASSLDFAGVLHNEQFF
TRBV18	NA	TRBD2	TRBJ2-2	TGTGCCAGCTCACAGCGGGGACTAGCGAACACCGGGGAGCTGTTTTTT	CASSQRGLANTGELFF
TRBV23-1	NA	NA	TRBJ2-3	TGCGCCAGCAGTCGTCGGGGAGATACGCAGTATTTT	CASSRRGDTQYF
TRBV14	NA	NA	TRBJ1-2	TGTGCCAGCAGCCAAGATGGCGAAGGGGGAAACTATGGCTACACCTTC	CASSQDGEGGNYGYTF
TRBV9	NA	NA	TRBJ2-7	TGTGCCAGCAGCCCCGGAACAGGGATCCACGAGCAGTACTTC	CASSPGTGIHEQYF